One and the same sample provided the 10 T cell receptor beta chains below, sequenced in a study of beta chain features in type 1 diabetes. cDNA synthesis used the whole RNA isolate, giving expressed TCRB sequences. Some clones are missing from TCRdb's copy, which holds only in-frame ones; the method was immunoSEQ multiplex PCR. The table records about 360,000 clones, around 12% of them present only once. The sample was naive CD4+ T cells from blood. These receptor sequences come from a man aged 18 to 30 in good health.

J is TRBJ1-3 and V is TRBV27; TRBD1 might be the D (6 bases). The CDR3 spans 15 residues. Looked up from germline, CDR1 is MNHEY and CDR2 is SMNVEV (reference sequence). The V end lost 4 bases, the J end lost 3 bases, and 13 bases lay between the germline ends. The DNA of the CDR3 is TGTGCCAGCAGTTCAACAACAGGGATTGGAAACACCATATATTTT. This encodes CASSSTTGIGNTIYF.

This chain connects TRBV4-3 to TRBJ2-1, with TRBD1 identical over 10 bases. The CDR3 runs to 17 residues. Germline values: CDR1 LGHNA, CDR2 YSLEER. Losses at the gene ends were 4 bases for V and 5 bases for J; bases not matched to a gene: 11. Here the CDR3 reads CASSLRNFGTGDNEQFF. As DNA, the CDR3 is TGCGCCAGCAGCCTAAGAAACTTCGGGACAGGGGACAATGAGCAGTTCTTC.

The CDR3 protein is CASSIDRGPTYEQYF. Written as DNA, the CDR3 is TGTGCCAGTAGTATCGACAGGGGGCCTACCTACGAGCAGTACTTC. The chain links TRBV19 to TRBJ2-7; 10 nucleotides line up with TRBD1. This CDR3 is 15 amino acids long. V shed 3 bases, J shed 2 bases, and the junction held 4 bases outside the gene matches. The V gene's germline CDR1 is LNHDA and CDR2 SQIVND (reference sequence).

This clone was seen only a few times. CDR3 amino acids: CASSAGTLNTGELFF. The CDR3 DNA reads as TGTGCCAGCAGTGCCGGGACTCTGAACACCGGGGAGCTGTTTTTT. The genes are TRBV28 and TRBJ2-2; weak D call: TRBD2 (6 bases). Germline CDR1 MDHEN, CDR2 SYDVKM. This CDR3 has 15 amino acids. V was shortened by 5 bases and J by 1 base, with 11 bases between the two germline ends.

J is TRBJ2-3 and V is TRBV2; D unclear. V lost 6 bases, J lost 5 bases, and 12 bases lay in between. Germline V gives CDR1 SNHLY, CDR2 FYNNEI. This CDR3 has 13 residues. CDR3 loop: CASRVAVLDTQYF. CDR3 nucleotide sequence: TGTGCCAGCAGGGTGGCAGTGTTAGATACGCAGTATTTT.

The chain has TRBV5-1 and TRBJ1-1; TRBD1 matches at 8 bases. CDR1 is SGHRS, CDR2 YFSETQ, per germline. The CDR3 is 15 residues long. The ends lost 3 bases at V and 5 bases at J; junction bases unmatched: 9. The CDR3, as DNA: TGCGCCAGCAGCTCCTTAACAGGGGGAAGGACTGAAGCTTTCTTT. Its translation is CASSSLTGGRTEAFF. The full variable domain, in which reference TRBV5-1 and TRBJ1-1 provide the parts outside the CDR3, is KAGVTQTPRYLIKTRGQQVTLSCSPISGHRSVSWYQQTPGQGLQFLFEYFSETQRNKGNFPGRFSGRQFSNSRSEMNVSTLELGDSALYLCASSSLTGGRTEAFFGQGTRLTVV.

The table lists this clone with a few counts. V is TRBV29-1 and J is TRBJ2-7; 10 bases align to TRBD1. The CDR3 length is 14 residues. V was pared by 6 bases and J by 5 bases, with 10 bases of the junction left unmatched. Germline CDR1 reads SQVTM; CDR2 reads ANQGSEA. CDR3 coding DNA: TGCAGCGTCGGGGGGAGACAGGGGGCCGACGAGCAGTACTTC. This gives the protein CSVGGRQGADEQYF.

This clone was seen more than once but under ten times. The CDR3 nucleotides are TGTGCCAGTAGTACTCCCTTGGGACAGGGGAACACTGAAGCTTTCTTT. Translating it yields CASSTPLGQGNTEAFF. The chain has TRBV19 and TRBJ1-1; TRBD1 matches 9 bases. This CDR3 is built from 16 residues. The V and J ends lost 4 bases and 1 base, in that order; junction bases with no gene match: 7. Germline assignment: CDR1 LNHDA and CDR2 SQIVND (reference sequence).

This chain connects TRBV5-1 to TRBJ1-5, with a tentative D call TRBD1 (6 bases). Trimming took off 0 bases at V and 0 bases at J, with 13 bases between the two ends. The germline gives CDR1 SGHRS, CDR2 YFSETQ. The CDR3 contains 17 residues. The CDR3 is CASSLAGAGDSNQPQHF. The CDR3 DNA sequence: TGCGCCAGCAGCTTGGCAGGGGCAGGAGATAGCAATCAGCCCCAGCATTTT.

The gene calls are TRBV6-6 and TRBJ1-2; 12 bases are shared with TRBD1. The V and J ends lost 6 bases and 7 bases, in that order; junction bases with no gene match: 9. The CDR3 is made up of 15 amino acids. Germline assignment: CDR1 MNHNY and CDR2 SVGAGI (reference sequence). The CDR3: CASRDPGQGAGGYTF. The CDR3 DNA reads TGTGCCAGCAGAGACCCGGGACAGGGGGCGGGTGGCTACACCTTC.